This TCR beta chain emerged from a study of cytomegalovirus exposure and HLA in healthy donors (dated by TCRdb to between 2016 and 2019). Background on the whole study: An earlier analysis of several hundred of the donors reported 250 to 300 Gb of sequence data and roughly 110 million unique TCR beta sequences from about 179 million T cells. About 300 gigabases of sequencing data and around 90 million unique TCR sequences made up an early release that covered approximately 700 HLA-typed donors. Of the 300 to 500 genotyped donors, over 80% were placed in the genetic ancestry cluster associated with self-reported Caucasian donors. The aim of the study was to test whether cataloging public T cell receptors could identify signatures of past pathogen exposure. The study used immunosequencing to profile the T cell repertoires of 670 or so subjects and linked those repertoires to cytomegalovirus serostatus. A separate validation cohort of 100 to 150 different subjects was used in addition to the roughly 720-subject first cohort. High-throughput TCR immunosequencing, statistical association of individual TCRs with disease status, and machine learning were combined to predict cytomegalovirus infection status. A later analysis re-examined previously published TCR beta repertoires from more than 550 donors and added high-resolution HLA genotyping to investigate patterns of TCR occurrence. Rather than drawing on any new phenotypic data, the later analysis identified candidate immune exposures from TCR beta sequences and the way those sequences occurred across donors. An earlier analysis of several hundred of the donors applied high-throughput TCR beta sequencing to assess whether each TCR beta V gene segment acted as functional or pseudogenic. Alongside the repertoire data, information on donor age, sex, ethnicity and CMV serostatus was compiled. In a later genetic analysis, genome-wide SNP genotypes for about 55% of the roughly 670 donors were used, and that subset was treated as a discovery cohort. All discovery cohort repertoires had been generated on a single sequencing platform. HLA typing covered class I and class II loci at four-digit resolution. Typing coverage varied by locus: roughly 629-640 donors for A, B, C, DRB1 and DQB1; around 560 for DQA1; nearly 610 for DPA1; roughly 450 for DPB1. Roughly five DR-DQ haplotypes were handled as single units for association and clustering because linkage in the cohort was strong. Across some 400 genotyped donors of the cohort, an average of about 250,000 unique TCR beta nucleotide sequences per donor were sequenced, and roughly a sixth of those sequences were non-productive. What the research found in general, with its limitations: This cohort had only TCR beta chains sequenced, and the lack of alpha or paired-chain data limited which features could be detected. According to a later analysis, most CMV-associated TCR beta chains appeared to be HLA-restricted, and the HLA associations seemed to be driven largely by CMV exposure. HLA typing was unavailable for some donors at each locus, so association tests used only the typed subset. Roughly uniform sequencing depth across donors was assumed in presence/absence analyses, although this assumption may not hold. A group of highly shared sequence variants was considered likely to be a technical artifact of the sequencing pipeline. In an earlier analysis of some 540 of the donors, most TCR beta V segments appeared in productive rearrangements about 90% or about 30% of the time, broadly matching IMGT annotations. Linkage disequilibrium might explain the correlated functional status among segregating V segments, but an unknown experimental factor could not be excluded. In both the original and validation cohorts, the classifier was reported to diagnose cytomegalovirus status with high specificity and sensitivity. The authors suggested that the approach could potentially be extended to other disease states and immunological phenotypes. According to a later analysis, TCR association rates differed among HLA loci, with DRB1 alleles showing the most associated TCRs and HLA-C alleles showing the fewest. Specific HLA alleles were associated with over 15,000 TCR beta sequences at a false discovery rate of 0.05 in a later analysis. Several of the top co-occurrence clusters appeared to be linked to parvovirus B19, influenza, CMV and Epstein-Barr virus, according to a later analysis. A further reported finding was that TCR beta sequences accurately predicted the HLA-A and HLA-B alleles for most subjects in the first cohort. Most TCR sequences were seen in very few donors, while some public TCRs were found in many individuals. An association between a missense DCLRE1C variant and V-gene and J-gene trimming of TCR beta chains was found in a later genetic analysis and replicated in an independent cohort. Because counts were too low, seventeen rarely observed V segments, including chromosome 9 orphons, were left out of the earlier analysis of about 500 of the donors. For the cohort, immune exposure information was limited to CMV serostatus. Strong co-occurrence of HLA alleles, especially DR and DQ, made assigning TCR associations to individual alleles difficult. In a later analysis, HLA-associated TCR beta chains were found to be more clonally expanded and to have lower generation probabilities than equally common non-associated chains. In a later genetic analysis, fewer N-insertions in productive TCRs were reported among donors in an Asian-associated ancestry cluster than the roughly 700-donor mean. Three of the identified cytomegalovirus-associated TCR beta chains were confirmed in vitro to be specific for cytomegalovirus antigens. A total of roughly 160 TCR beta chains were listed by the study as associated with cytomegalovirus.

About this clone: Its antigen is still unknown. No quality values exist for individual bases; no much larger clone is one base distant.

Libraries were prepared through the immunoSEQ multiplex PCR assay. A mixture of 60 forward primers for TCR Vbeta segments and 13 reverse primers for TCR Jbeta segments was used in the multiplex PCR. The CDR3 region of rearranged TCR beta genes was amplified from genomic DNA with a multiplex PCR assay. The Illumina HiSeq System was used to sequence the amplified TCR beta libraries as 87-base-pair reads. The authors' analysis ran thus. In a later analysis, 77 million or so unique TCR beta chains were counted across the 500 to 700 repertoires, and approximately 9.9 million of these chains were shared by at least two donors. A nearest-neighbor algorithm error-corrected the raw reads and collapsed the reads into unique sequences, merging closely related sequences to remove PCR and sequencing errors. V, D and J gene segments were assigned by aligning CDR3 sequences to IMGT reference sequences. Each retained sequence needed at least a six-nucleotide match to both a V gene segment and a J gene segment. A rearrangement counted as productive if the CDR3 had no stop codons and remained in frame with V and J, and every other rearrangement counted as non-productive. Following IMGT convention, CDR3 was defined as the stretch from the second conserved V-encoded cysteine up to the conserved J-encoded phenylalanine. In an earlier analysis of more than 550 of the donors, sequences lacking an unambiguous match to a single V gene segment were excluded. In an earlier analysis of approximately 500 of the donors, a V segment was called functional when productive rearrangements were above 56.7%, and segregating when the standard deviation between donors exceeded 5%. A statistical classification framework was developed to diagnose cytomegalovirus status using the catalog of TCR beta chain sequences. In a later analysis, V and J genes were assigned by comparing TCR nucleotide sequences against IMGT/GENE-DB human TR gene sequences. The TCRdist pipeline was used in a later analysis to assign CDR3 sequences and most-parsimonious VDJ recombination scenarios. In a later analysis, each TCR beta chain was defined by its CDR3 amino acid sequence together with its V-gene family, and reads without a unique V-gene family were excluded. As a way to deal with suspected cross-contamination and a sequencing artifact, a later analysis dropped 450 to 600 nucleotide sequences that were highly shared and had low generation probability. In a later analysis, a clonal expansion index for each public chain was calculated from normalized within-repertoire ranks of inferred template counts. Generation probabilities in a later analysis came from a VDJ recombination model fitted to out-of-frame rearrangements, and those results were checked against IGoR. Hypergeometric tests were used in a later analysis to score TCR-TCR, TCR-HLA and TCR-CMV co-occurrence, with a repertoire-size bias correction applied to the TCR pairs. A later analysis estimated false discovery rates by permuting HLA or CMV assignments 20 times. In a later analysis, co-occurring TCRs were grouped using DBSCAN, with TCRdist sequence similarity added in when clustering inside HLA-allele-positive subsets. Repertoires with fewer than 30,000 or more than 120,000 public chains, plus five repertoires with anomalous nucleotide sharing, were excluded from co-occurrence clustering. Here the immuneACCESS table is served through TCRdb, limited to in-frame sequences with V and J called. Missing clones are a known gap in these copies; in checked studies unresolved V genes cover under half, and the rest lacks a known reason. The V and J calls and clone size come from that table; D and trimming were worked out from the DNA. A total of 150,000 to 200,000 clones appear in this sample, about three quarters of them only once. The top ten clones comprise roughly 10% of the sample.

The cohort comprised several hundred healthy bone marrow donors. All cohort members were sampled while nominally healthy, although unrecorded immune exposures were likely present. The donor was CMV seropositive and belonged to the group of 250 to 350 seropositive cohort members. A peripheral blood sample was collected from each donor, and TCR beta sequencing was performed on peripheral blood mononuclear cells. The Qiagen DNeasy Blood Extraction Kit was used to extract genomic DNA from the blood cell samples. This TCR derives from a man aged 30 to 45 in good health and CMV-seropositive. The sequenced sample consisted of PBMCs.

The CDR3 reads CASSPNFEGGGGNQPQHF. The DNA sequence follows: TGTGCCAGCTCACCAAATTTTGAGGGAGGTGGTGGCAATCAGCCCCAGCATTTT. The rearranged chain carries TRBV18 and TRBJ1-5, with an unclear D gene assignment. The V end loses 2 bases and the J end loses 2 bases, and a stretch of 19 bases separates them. The CDR3 contains 18 residues, cysteine and phenylalanine counted. Of the read, only the CDR3 DNA is kept; its 54 bases are in frame from base 1. Based on the germline V gene, the CDR1 and CDR2 sequences are KGHSH and LQKENI.